One and the same sample provided the 21 T cell receptor beta chains below, sequenced in a study of control samples from healthy donors and cancer patients. TCRdb's table, derived via immunoSEQ multiplex PCR, lists solely in-frame clones and lacks some. The sample contains fewer than 100,000 clones, roughly four fifths of which appear only once. The specimen sequenced was blood. The receptors shown here come from a woman aged 60-75 years in good health.

The chain combines TRBV7-2 with TRBJ2-2, with D possibly TRBD1 on 6 matching bases. V was trimmed by 11 bases and J by 5 bases, leaving 15 bases between them. CDR1 and CDR2 from the germline V gene are SGHTA and FQGNSA. This CDR3 contains 13 residues. CDR3 in DNA: TGTGCCGTACAGGGCATCGGGACCGGGGAGCTGTTTTTT. This translates into CAVQGIGTGELFF.

This rearrangement joins TRBV4-1 to TRBJ1-1, with 7 positions matching TRBD1. Germline-derived CDR1 and CDR2 are MGHRA and YSYEKL. The V and J ends lost 5 bases and 1 base, in that order; junction bases with no gene match: 7. There are 15 residues in the CDR3. The CDR3 bases are TGCGCCAGCAGCGCCCGACAGGGAAGGAACACTGAAGCTTTCTTT. It encodes CASSARQGRNTEAFF.

The CDR3 loop is CASSLEAGASYGYTF. The CDR3 DNA sequence: TGTGCCAGCAGCTTAGAGGCAGGGGCCAGCTATGGCTACACCTTC. V is TRBV7-9 and J is TRBJ1-2, with a weak D call TRBD1 (6 bases). Germline V gene lookup returns CDR1 SEHNR and CDR2 FQNEAQ (reference sequence). The CDR3 extends over 15 amino acids. Trimming took 1 base from V and 4 from J, leaving 13 bases between them.

In its sample, this clone was seen once. The rearrangement joins TRBV5-1 to TRBJ2-2; a weak D match, TRBD1 (7 bases). V was cut by 4 bases and J by 3 bases, with 13 bases left in between. Germline CDR1 SGHRS, CDR2 YFSETQ. CDR3 length: 15 amino acids. The CDR3 DNA is TGCGCCAGCAGCGCGGGACAGCGTGACACCGGGGAGCTGTTTTTT. The encoded protein is CASSAGQRDTGELFF.

The rearrangement joins TRBV5-1 to TRBJ1-4; a possible D gene is TRBD1 (5 bases). Trimming removed 0 bases from V and 0 bases from J, with 9 bases in between. CDR3 length: 16 residues. Germline V gene lookup returns CDR1 SGHRS and CDR2 YFSETQ. Here the CDR3 reads CASSLAGHATNEKLFF. Here the CDR3 DNA reads TGCGCCAGCAGCTTGGCTGGACATGCAACTAATGAAAAACTGTTTTTT. The full variable domain, with the rest looked up from reference TRBV5-1 and TRBJ1-4, is KAGVTQTPRYLIKTRGQQVTLSCSPISGHRSVSWYQQTPGQGLQFLFEYFSETQRNKGNFPGRFSGRQFSNSRSEMNVSTLELGDSALYLCASSLAGHATNEKLFFGSGTQLSVL.

This chain connects TRBV18 to TRBJ1-3; D may be TRBD1 (6 bases). The V gene lost 4 bases and the J gene lost 2 bases, with 15 bases spanning the gap. The CDR3 has 16 residues. CDR1 is KGHSH and CDR2 is LQKENI in the germline V gene. The CDR3, as DNA: TGTGCCAGCTCACACATGGGGGGCCCACCTGGAAACACCATATATTTT. Its protein is CASSHMGGPPGNTIYF.

The chain is built from TRBV3-1 (or the pseudogene TRBV3-2) and TRBJ2-2; 11 bases agree with TRBD2. The V segment lost 4 bases and the J segment 1 base; nucleotides outside the gene matches: 2. The CDR3 extends over 16 amino acids. Germline V gives CDR1 LGHDT, CDR2 YNNKEL (reference sequence). The chain's CDR3 is CASSLGTSGNTGELFF. CDR3 nucleotide sequence: TGTGCCAGCAGCCTGGGGACTAGCGGGAACACCGGGGAGCTGTTTTTT.

The chain recombines TRBV6-6 with TRBJ2-3; TRBD2 aligns across 11 bases. The CDR3 consists of 16 residues. J lost 2 bases, V lost 6 bases, and 7 bases had no gene match. Germline V gene sequence: CDR1 MNHNY, CDR2 SVGAGI (reference sequence). The CDR3 DNA is TGTGCCAGCAGGAGGCCGGGACTAGCGGACACAGATACGCAGTATTTT. Translation gives CASRRPGLADTDTQYF.

Comment on this clone: Germline and junction disagree at one end, which may indicate a read error. The chain couples TRBV29-1 to TRBJ2-1; weak D call: TRBD1 (6 bases). CDR1 is SQVTM and CDR2 is ANQGSEA in the germline V gene. The CDR3 spans 9 residues. The CDR3 region is CSLGAGSVF. In DNA, the CDR3 is TGCAGCCTGGGGGCAGGCTCGGTCTTC.

The chain combines TRBV15 with TRBJ2-3; 9 positions match TRBD2. The ends lost 3 bases at V and 0 bases at J; junction bases unmatched: 4. The CDR3 totals 16 residues. Germline V CDR1 and CDR2: LNHNV, YYDKDF (reference sequence). The CDR3 here is CATSRASGISTDTQYF. In DNA form, the CDR3 reads TGTGCCACCAGCAGGGCTAGCGGGATTAGCACAGATACGCAGTATTTT.

This clone was recorded a few times. DNA of the CDR3: TGTGCCAGTAGTAGACAGGGAGGCGCCTACGAGCAGTACTTC. Its translation is CASSRQGGAYEQYF. V gene TRBV19 combines with J gene TRBJ2-7; a weak D match, TRBD1 (7 bases). CDR3 length: 14 amino acids. The V end was cut by 4 bases, the J end by 2 bases, with 12 bases between. Per the germline V gene, CDR1 is LNHDA and CDR2 is SQIVND (reference sequence).

The chain is built from TRBV27 and TRBJ2-5; 13 nucleotides match TRBD2. This CDR3 spans 17 amino acids. The V and J ends lost 5 bases and 4 bases, in that order; junction bases with no gene match: 10. The V gene's germline CDR1 is MNHEY and CDR2 SMNVEV (reference sequence). The CDR3 bases are TGTGCCAGCAGTATTGGACTACTAGCGGGAGGGGTAGAGACCCAGTACTTC. Its translation is CASSIGLLAGGVETQYF.

The J gene is TRBJ2-7, the V gene TRBV19; 11 nucleotides line up with TRBD2. CDR3 length: 14 residues. V lost 5 bases, J lost 4 bases, and 4 bases stayed unmatched. Germline V CDR1 and CDR2: LNHDA, SQIVND (reference sequence). The CDR3 DNA follows: TGTGCCAGTAGTTGGACTAGCGGGTCATACGAGCAGTACTTC. Translated, it gives CASSWTSGSYEQYF.

The chain recombines TRBV4-3 with TRBJ2-5, with 11 bases that match TRBD2. CDR3 length: 15 amino acids. CDR1 and CDR2 from the germline V gene are LGHNA and YSLEER. V dropped 1 base and J dropped 4; count of bases not matched to a gene: 2. CDR3 bases: TGCGCCAGCAGCCAAGGACTAGCGGGGCTAGAGACCCAGTACTTC. Translated: CASSQGLAGLETQYF.

V is TRBV6-2 or TRBV6-3 and J is TRBJ2-2; no clear D. CDR3 length: 13 amino acids. The germline V gene encodes CDR1 MNHEY and CDR2 SVGEGT. V dropped 5 bases and J dropped 5 bases, with 9 bases sitting between them. The chain's CDR3 is CASSRPSTGELFF. The CDR3 DNA reads as TGTGCCAGCAGTCGCCCCTCGACCGGGGAGCTGTTTTTT.

This clone was counted once. The rearrangement uses TRBV6-5 and TRBJ1-5; 8 bases are shared with TRBD1. Germline CDR1 and CDR2: MNHEY and SVGAGI. This CDR3 is built from 13 residues. V was pared by 7 bases and J by 7 bases, with 6 bases of the junction left unmatched. The CDR3 DNA sequence: TGTGCCAGCATGAGGACAGGGCGGCAGCCCCAGCATTTT. Translating gives CASMRTGRQPQHF.

This chain uses TRBV19 with TRBJ1-3, with 9 bases matching TRBD1. Germline V gene data show CDR1 as LNHDA and CDR2 as SQIVND (reference sequence). V shed 6 bases, J shed 2 bases, and the junction held 5 bases outside the gene matches. The CDR3 has 15 amino acids. In DNA form, the CDR3 reads TGTGCCAGTAGAGGACAGGGGTCCGCTGGAAACACCATATATTTT. Translation: CASRGQGSAGNTIYF.

The chain employs TRBV6-5 and TRBJ1-2, with unresolved D. The CDR3 is 13 amino acids. V lost 11 bases, J lost 5 bases, and 18 bases lay in between. Germline lookup yields CDR1 MNHEY and CDR2 SVGAGI. DNA of the CDR3: TGTGCCTGCCTATTAGGCTCGGTGTATGGCTACACCTTC. It translates to CACLLGSVYGYTF.

The CDR3 coding sequence is TGTGCCACCAGTGATTTTAGGGAGGGGGAGACCCAGTACTTC. This translates into CATSDFREGETQYF. The chain combines TRBV24-1 with TRBJ2-5; 7 bases align to TRBD2. The CDR3 covers 14 residues. V was pared by 1 base and J by 5 bases, with 3 bases of the junction left unmatched. The germline gives CDR1 KGHDR, CDR2 SFDVKD.

The chain joins TRBV18 to TRBJ2-3; TRBD2 might be the D (5 bases). The CDR3 spans 14 residues. V was pared by 1 base and J by 2 bases, with 7 bases between. CDR1 and CDR2 (germline): KGHSH, LQKENI. The CDR3 nucleotides read TGTGCCAGCTCACCACGCCGGGACACAGATACGCAGTATTTT. It specifies CASSPRRDTDTQYF.

Written as DNA, the CDR3 is TGTGCCAGCAACGCTATTGGGACTAATGAAAAACTGTTTTTT. It yields the protein CASNAIGTNEKLFF. The genes are TRBV6-6 and TRBJ1-4; D is undetermined. The V gene's germline CDR1 is MNHNY and CDR2 SVGAGI (reference sequence). This CDR3 comprises 14 residues. Trimming pared 7 bases from V and 2 bases from J, leaving 11 bases between.